This TCR beta chain was observed in a study of naive and memory T cell subsets. The sample holds a few counts of this clonotype. With 1 base removed from V and 5 bases from J, the gap between germline ends came to 2 bases. Germline loops: CDR1 SGHDT, CDR2 YYEEEE. The length of the CDR3 is 11 residues. Both TRBC1 and TRBC2 were covered by a beta constant-region primer of two equimolar oligonucleotides. The ligated cDNA underwent four PCR rounds using SP2 and nested alpha and beta constant-region primers. Ligation attached a single-stranded oligonucleotide with a 12-nucleotide UMI and the SP2 primer to the cDNA 3' end. TCRdb passed the UMI-ligation and nested PCR reads through MiXCR, listing each CDR3 protein once. This table has around 30,000 distinct CDR3 sequences, approximately 18% appearing once.

The V and J genes are TRBV5-6 and TRBJ2-3; D is uncertain. This receptor was taken from a human donor in good health. Specimen: effector memory CD4+ T cells from blood. Sample subset: effector memory, CD45RA- CD27-. The CDR3 protein is CASSLKDTQYF. In DNA form, the CDR3 reads TGTGCCAGCAGCTTGAAAGATACGCAGTATTTT.